This TCR beta chain was sequenced during a study of T-cell reconstitution after alpha-beta-depleted transplantation in children. This clonotype was picked up many times. What it binds is not known. Findings and caveats of the study: T-cell numbers and diversity, one year after transplant, stemmed largely from T cells that were newly produced.

V lost 2 bases to trimming and J lost 5 bases; unmatched junction nucleotides: 15. Germline CDR1 is SGHAT and CDR2 is FQNNGV. This CDR3 contains 18 residues. Unique molecular identifiers were used in preparing the TCRbeta library. TCRdb reprocessed the PCR reads via MiXCR and lists one record per CDR3 protein. The table lists 250,000 to 300,000 distinct CDR3 sequences, 11% of them singletons. The chain uses TRBV11-2 and TRBJ2-7; 10 bases agree with TRBD2. This sequence was found in a male patient aged 2 to 10 who had a stem cell transplant for chronic granulomatous disease, so the T cells may come from the graft donor. The material was peripheral blood, obtained 180 days after TCRalphabeta/CD19-depleted stem cell transplant. The CDR3 spells CASSLKDRARLAGHEQYF. The DNA for the CDR3 is TGTGCCAGCAGCTTAAAGGACCGGGCGAGACTAGCGGGCCACGAGCAGTACTTC.